This entry describes one T cell receptor (beta chain). V shed 5 bases and J shed 4 bases, with 20 bases lying between them. The CDR3 consists of 16 residues. Per germline, CDR1 LNHDA and CDR2 SQIVND (reference sequence). Sequencing used immunoSEQ multiplex PCR; TCRdb keeps in-frame clones, though not all of them. The sample records about 58,000 clones, roughly 89% being singletons. This sample stems from a study of T cell changes during pregnancy in multiple sclerosis. The sequence came from a female donor in good health, enrolled as a control in a pregnancy study. Sample: CD4+ T cells from peripheral blood mononuclear cells, taken after pregnancy. This chain uses TRBV19 with TRBJ1-1; possible D gene TRBD1, 5 bases. In nucleotides, the CDR3 is TGTGCCAGTAGTCCCCCGGGGGATTATTCCCGCACTGAAGCTTTCTTT. It encodes CASSPPGDYSRTEAFF.